Listed below are T cell receptor beta chains from one sample, sequenced in a study of Graves' ophthalmopathy and Graves' hyperthyroidism. TCRdb independently ran MiXCR on the multiplex PCR reads; one entry per CDR3 protein. The table lists about 480,000 distinct CDR3 sequences, around an eighth of them singletons. Source material: blood. Receptor source: a young woman with Graves' ophthalmopathy. Both conserved end residues are part of each CDR3. Each record gives: clone size, J gene, D gene, V gene, CDR3 DNA, CDR3 protein. The D gene is left open where the match is weak. Only some rows state a clone size, as once, few, many or a class for expanded clones.

size: NA
J: TRBJ2-5
D: TRBD2
V: TRBV15
DNA: TGTGCCACCAGCTCGGGGACTAGCTCCCAAGAGACCCAGTACTTC
CDR3: CATSSGTSSQETQYF

size: few
J: TRBJ2-2
D: NA
V: TRBV5-1
DNA: TGCGCCAGCAGCTCGTTTCTGTCTGGCTACCTGGAGCTGTTTTTT
CDR3: CASSSFLSGYLELFF

size: many
J: TRBJ1-3
D: NA
V: TRBV4-1
DNA: TGCGCCAGCAAGACAGACGCTCATCTCGGAAACACCATATATTTT
CDR3: CASKTDAHLGNTIYF

size: few
J: TRBJ1-2
D: NA
V: TRBV11-2
DNA: TGTGCCAGCAGCTTAGATCTTCGGCTTAACTATGGCTACACCTTC
CDR3: CASSLDLRLNYGYTF

size: many
J: TRBJ1-1
D: NA
V: TRBV11-1
DNA: TGTGCCAGCAGCCATGGTCCAGATCAGGTTACTTTTGAAGCTTTCTTT
CDR3: CASSHGPDQVTFEAFF

size: many
J: TRBJ1-1
D: NA
V: TRBV12-3/TRBV12-4
DNA: TGTGCCAGCAGTTTAGCGGAGGGGGACACTGAAGCTTTCTTT
CDR3: CASSLAEGDTEAFF

size: NA
J: TRBJ2-7
D: TRBD2
V: TRBV6-5
DNA: TGTGCCAGCAGTTACGCGGTAGCGGGAGGGTCCGACGAGCAGTACTTC
CDR3: CASSYAVAGGSDEQYF

size: NA
J: TRBJ2-7
D: NA
V: TRBV6-4
DNA: TGTGCCAGCAGTGACTGGGCGGAATTGGGCTCCTACGAGCAGTACTTC
CDR3: CASSDWAELGSYEQYF

size: many
J: TRBJ2-7
D: TRBD1
V: TRBV12-3/TRBV12-4
DNA: TGTGCCAGCACCCTGGGACAGGGGGTGAGCGAGCAGTACTTC
CDR3: CASTLGQGVSEQYF

size: NA
J: TRBJ2-2
D: NA
V: TRBV6-5
DNA: TGTGCCAGCAGTTACGCCAGGGACACCGGGGAGCTGTTTTTT
CDR3: CASSYARDTGELFF

size: NA
J: TRBJ2-3
D: TRBD2
V: TRBV19
DNA: TGTGCCAGTAGTATCGTACCAACTAGCGGGGCCTACACAGATACGCAGTATTTT
CDR3: CASSIVPTSGAYTDTQYF

size: many
J: TRBJ2-5
D: NA
V: TRBV7-9
DNA: TGTGCCAGCACCTCTACAGCCCGCAGGGCAGAGACCCAGTACTTC
CDR3: CASTSTARRAETQYF

size: few
J: TRBJ2-5
D: TRBD2
V: TRBV30
DNA: TGTGCCTGGAGTCCCTGGACTAGCGGGTATGAAGAGACCCAGTACTTC
CDR3: CAWSPWTSGYEETQYF

size: NA
J: TRBJ1-1
D: NA
V: TRBV6-5
DNA: TGTGCCAGCAGTTACTCGGCCTTCGGCTCCGACACTGAAGCTTTCTTT
CDR3: CASSYSAFGSDTEAFF

size: many
J: TRBJ2-4
D: TRBD1
V: TRBV7-2
DNA: TGTGCCAGCAGCTCCACCGGGACAGGGGGAAGAAACATTCAGTACTTC
CDR3: CASSSTGTGGRNIQYF

size: NA
J: TRBJ1-5
D: NA
V: TRBV24-1
DNA: TGTGCCACCAGTGAGGGGTCCAGGGTAGGGCAGCCCCAGCATTTT
CDR3: CATSEGSRVGQPQHF

size: once
J: TRBJ1-2
D: NA
V: TRBV12-3/TRBV12-4
DNA: TGTGCTAGCAGTTTTGAGCTATTTCGGGAAGGGAATAACTATGGCTACAGCTTC
CDR3: CASSFELFREGNNYGYSF

size: many
J: TRBJ1-1
D: NA
V: TRBV12-3/TRBV12-4
DNA: TGTGCCAGCAGTTCTCCCAGTCGGGACACTGAAGCTTTCTTT
CDR3: CASSSPSRDTEAFF